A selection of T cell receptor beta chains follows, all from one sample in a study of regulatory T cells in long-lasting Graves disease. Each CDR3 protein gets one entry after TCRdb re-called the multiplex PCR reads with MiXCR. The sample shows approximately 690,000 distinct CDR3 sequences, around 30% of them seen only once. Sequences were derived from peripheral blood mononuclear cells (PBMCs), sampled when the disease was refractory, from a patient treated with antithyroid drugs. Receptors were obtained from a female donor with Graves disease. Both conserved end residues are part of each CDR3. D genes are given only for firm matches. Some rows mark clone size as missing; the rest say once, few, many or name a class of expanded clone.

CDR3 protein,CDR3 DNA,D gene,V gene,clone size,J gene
CSARDPAGIGYTF,TGCAGTGCTAGAGACCCTGCAGGGATAGGCTACACCTTC,.,TRBV20-1,many,TRBJ1-2
CASRAPGTAGAEAFF,TGTGCCAGCAGAGCACCTGGGACAGCGGGCGCTGAAGCTTTCTTT,TRBD1,TRBV28,few,TRBJ1-1
CASSQDLSAFF,TGTGCCAGCAGCCAAGACCTCTCAGCTTTCTTT,.,TRBV3-1,.,TRBJ1-1
CASSPSSGTIYF,TGTGCCAGCTCACCCTCGTCGGGCACCATATATTTT,.,TRBV18,.,TRBJ1-3
CASSKRGITEAFF,TGTGCCAGTAGTAAAAGGGGGATCACTGAAGCTTTCTTT,.,TRBV19,many,TRBJ1-1
CASRTDPQGTEAFF,TGCGCCAGCAGGACGGACCCTCAGGGGACTGAAGCTTTCTTT,.,TRBV5-1,few,TRBJ1-1
CASSWLYSTDTQYF,TGTGCCAGCAGTTGGCTCTATAGCACAGATACGCAGTATTTT,.,TRBV28,few,TRBJ2-3
CASSIDRTDGYTF,TGTGCCAGTAGTATAGATAGGACAGATGGCTACACCTTC,.,TRBV19,few,TRBJ1-2
CASSENRQGGNTEAFF,TGTGCCAGTAGTGAAAATCGACAGGGGGGGAACACTGAAGCTTTCTTT,TRBD1,TRBV19,.,TRBJ1-1
CASSMGSGSYNEQFF,TGTGCCAGTAGTATGGGCTCCGGCTCCTACAATGAGCAGTTCTTC,.,TRBV19,.,TRBJ2-1
CASSSLPVDRGRGYTF,TGTGCCAGCAGCTCCCTACCCGTCGACAGAGGCCGTGGCTACACCTTC,.,TRBV27,few,TRBJ1-2
CARRGRNYGYTF,TGTGCCCGCCGGGGGCGTAACTATGGCTACACCTTC,.,TRBV24-1,few,TRBJ1-2
CSVEHGFAGELFF,TGCAGCGTTGAACATGGGTTCGCCGGGGAGCTGTTTTTT,.,TRBV29-1,.,TRBJ2-2
CAWSFRVAETQYF,TGTGCCTGGAGTTTCCGGGTTGCGGAGACCCAGTACTTC,.,TRBV30,few,TRBJ2-5
CASSVGVATGEQYF,TGTGCCAGCAGCGTAGGGGTGGCGACTGGCGAGCAGTACTTC,.,TRBV9,.,TRBJ2-7
CASSYTSGSSYNSPLHF,TGTGCCAGCAGTTATACATCCGGCAGCTCCTATAATTCACCCCTCCACTTT,.,TRBV6-2/TRBV6-3,.,TRBJ1-6
CASSSSGSHEQYF,TGTGCCAGCAGCAGTAGCGGGAGCCACGAGCAGTACTTC,TRBD2,TRBV19,many,TRBJ2-7
CASSARQVNTEAFF,TGTGCCAGCAGCGCTAGACAGGTTAACACTGAAGCTTTCTTT,.,TRBV9,.,TRBJ1-1
CAWAGDYYNEQFF,TGTGCCTGGGCTGGGGACTACTACAATGAGCAGTTCTTC,TRBD2,TRBV30,.,TRBJ2-1
CASSLQQGNYGYTF,TGTGCCAGCAGCCTTCAACAGGGCAACTATGGCTACACCTTC,.,TRBV28,many,TRBJ1-2
CAISGGTGGSRETQYF,TGTGCCATCAGTGGAGGGACAGGGGGCTCTCGGGAGACCCAGTACTTC,TRBD1,TRBV10-3,few,TRBJ2-5
CASSSLLSNQPQHF,TGTGCCAGCAGTTCACTGCTCAGCAATCAGCCCCAGCATTTT,.,TRBV28,few,TRBJ1-5
CASSLGWGSGNTIYF,TGCGCCAGCAGCTTGGGTTGGGGTTCTGGAAACACCATATATTTT,.,TRBV5-1,.,TRBJ1-3
CASSFQSGFSRGQGSHEQYF,TGCGCCAGCAGCTTCCAATCGGGGTTTAGTAGAGGACAGGGATCCCACGAGCAGTACTTC,TRBD1,TRBV5-1,many,TRBJ2-7
CASSDSPAGGYTF,TGTGCCAGCAGTGACAGCCCCGCCGGCGGCTACACCTTC,.,TRBV6-2/TRBV6-3,.,TRBJ1-2
CASSLFSEAFF,TGTGCCAGCAGTTTATTCAGTGAAGCTTTCTTT,.,TRBV28,many,TRBJ1-1
CASSPGTGPADEQYF,TGTGCCAGCTCACCAGGGACAGGGCCGGCCGACGAGCAGTACTTC,TRBD1,TRBV18,few,TRBJ2-7
CASSYSTGNLYEQYF,TGTGCCAGCAGTTACTCGACAGGGAATCTCTACGAGCAGTACTTC,TRBD1,TRBV6-2/TRBV6-3,.,TRBJ2-7
CASSLGQASSGNTIYF,TGTGCCAGCAGCTTAGGACAGGCATCCTCTGGAAACACCATATATTTT,.,TRBV11-2,.,TRBJ1-3
CSAGTGEAYEQYF,TGCAGCGCAGGGACAGGGGAAGCCTACGAGCAGTACTTC,TRBD1,TRBV29-1,.,TRBJ2-7
CASSLRTGGTDTQYF,TGTGCCAGCAGTCTCCGGACAGGGGGCACAGATACGCAGTATTTT,TRBD1,TRBV27,few,TRBJ2-3
CVSLGAGEQYF,TGTGTGTCCCTGGGGGCGGGGGAGCAGTACTTC,.,TRBV28,many,TRBJ2-7
CASSWILNQPQHF,TGTGCCAGCAGTTGGATCCTCAATCAGCCCCAGCATTTT,.,TRBV12-3/TRBV12-4,.,TRBJ1-5
CASRPEGRTGNTIYF,TGTGCCAGCAGACCAGAGGGGAGGACTGGAAACACCATATATTTT,.,TRBV2,.,TRBJ1-3
CASSLARGGTRIDEQFF,TGTGCCAGCAGCTTAGCCCGTGGAGGGACTAGGATCGATGAGCAGTTCTTC,TRBD2,TRBV7-9,.,TRBJ2-1
CASSLDRTVTNILSYEQYF,TGTGCCAGCAGCTTAGATCGGACAGTAACAAATATACTCTCCTACGAGCAGTACTTC,.,TRBV11-2,.,TRBJ2-7
CAWMEGYTF,TGTGCCTGGATGGAGGGCTACACCTTC,.,TRBV30,.,TRBJ1-2
CASSDARRNEQFF,TGTGCCAGCAGTGACGCCAGACGGAATGAGCAGTTCTTC,.,TRBV6-2/TRBV6-3,few,TRBJ2-1
CAWSDSFYEQYF,TGTGCCTGGAGTGATTCATTCTACGAGCAGTACTTC,.,TRBV30,.,TRBJ2-7
CASTQGKSNQPQHF,TGTGCCAGCACCCAGGGGAAGAGCAATCAGCCCCAGCATTTT,.,TRBV6-1,few,TRBJ1-5
CASIGSFGEQYF,TGTGCCAGCATCGGAAGTTTCGGCGAGCAGTACTTC,.,TRBV3-1,.,TRBJ2-7
CASSPSGDGYTF,TGTGCCAGCAGCCCTTCCGGCGATGGCTACACCTTC,.,TRBV18,many,TRBJ1-2
CASSYRTSGRILTGELFF,TGTGCCAGCAGCTACAGGACTAGCGGGAGAATATTAACCGGGGAGCTGTTTTTT,TRBD2,TRBV11-2,few,TRBJ2-2
CASSLFQTSNQPQHF,TGTGCCAGCAGCTTGTTCCAGACTAGCAATCAGCCCCAGCATTTT,.,TRBV5-6,.,TRBJ1-5
CSVGGDRGNIYEQYF,TGCAGCGTTGGGGGGGACAGGGGCAATATCTACGAGCAGTACTTC,TRBD1,TRBV29-1,few,TRBJ2-7
CASTTGVQPQHF,TGTGCCAGCACCACGGGGGTTCAGCCCCAGCATTTT,.,TRBV12-3/TRBV12-4,few,TRBJ1-5
CASSYGEPSSYEQYF,TGTGCCAGCAGTTACGGGGAACCTAGCTCCTACGAGCAGTACTTC,.,TRBV6-5,.,TRBJ2-7
CASSGRDRGFGNTIYF,TGTGCCAGCAGCGGTCGGGACAGGGGTTTCGGAAACACCATATATTTT,TRBD1,TRBV9,once,TRBJ1-3
CASSYGSEISGAQETQYF,TGTGCCAGCAGTTACGGCTCTGAAATTAGCGGGGCCCAAGAGACCCAGTACTTC,TRBD2,TRBV6-5,once,TRBJ2-5
CASSGRGFDEQYF,TGTGCCAGCAGCGGCCGCGGATTTGACGAGCAGTACTTC,.,TRBV11-1,few,TRBJ2-7
CSARKTGTYEQYF,TGCAGTGCTAGAAAGACAGGGACCTACGAGCAGTACTTC,TRBD1,TRBV20-1,.,TRBJ2-7
CSARQGAGNTEAFF,TGCAGTGCTAGGCAGGGGGCAGGGAACACTGAAGCTTTCTTT,TRBD1,TRBV20-1,.,TRBJ1-1
CASSQDLGQGFEPQHF,TGTGCCAGCAGCCAAGATCTAGGCCAGGGCTTCGAGCCCCAGCATTTT,.,TRBV4-2,.,TRBJ1-5
CSARVGTYEQYF,TGCAGTGCTAGGGTAGGGACCTACGAGCAGTACTTC,.,TRBV20-1,.,TRBJ2-7
CSARDSLGDRGKQPQHF,TGCAGTGCTAGAGACTCGCTGGGAGACAGGGGAAAACAGCCCCAGCATTTT,TRBD1,TRBV20-1,.,TRBJ1-5